Each of the 18 T cell receptor beta chains below was sequenced from the same sample in a study of identical twins. TCRdb re-called the 5' RACE reads with MiXCR, one entry per CDR3 protein. This sample has fewer than 500,000 distinct CDR3 sequences; approximately 24% occur once, and the top ten carry over 2.5%. These data were also filed under a second study, of T cells expressing NK-cell markers.

Sequenced input: CD4+ T cells sorted from blood. These receptors originate from a young woman in good health.

This clonotype has only a few counts. The genes are TRBV12-3 or TRBV12-4 and TRBJ2-5; D remains unclear. V shed 2 bases and J shed 5 bases, with 12 bases lying between them. The CDR3 consists of 14 residues. For the CDR3, the DNA is TGTGCCAGCAGTTTATCTGTAGTGCCGGAGACCCAGTACTTC. It codes for CASSLSVVPETQYF.

Only a few counts were recorded for this clonotype. The chain links TRBV20-1 to TRBJ2-7; the match to TRBD2 covers 10 bases. Germline V CDR1 and CDR2: DFQATT, SNEGSKA (reference sequence). V dropped 5 bases and J dropped 7; count of bases not matched to a gene: 11. This CDR3 comprises 14 residues. The CDR3 DNA is TGCAGTGCTCTTACTAGCGGGGCCGTGTGGGAGCAGTACTTC. Protein product: CSALTSGAVWEQYF.

The chain joins TRBV6-5 to TRBJ1-5; 9 bases fit TRBD1. The CDR3 has 16 residues. The junction had 7 bases not matched to a gene; V was cut back by 4 bases and J by 3 bases. Per germline, CDR1 MNHEY and CDR2 SVGAGI. The CDR3 sequence is CASSSLQGAVNQPQHF. As DNA, the CDR3 is TGTGCCAGCAGTTCGTTACAGGGGGCAGTCAATCAGCCCCAGCATTTT.

The chain employs TRBV10-3 and TRBJ2-7; 8 bases agree with TRBD1. The V gene's germline CDR1 is ENHRY and CDR2 SYGVKD. The CDR3 totals 13 residues. V lost 6 bases and J lost 5; bases outside the gene matches: 6. The DNA of the CDR3 is TGTGCCATCAGGGGACAGGTAATTGACGAGCAGTACTTC. This encodes CAIRGQVIDEQYF.

Note on this clonotype: An end of the junction does not agree with germline; a read error may underlie this. The chain recombines TRBV5-1 with TRBJ2-7; D unclear. CDR1 is SGHRS and CDR2 is YFSETQ in the germline V gene. This CDR3 has 13 residues. The CDR3 DNA sequence: TGCGCCAGCAGCTTCCGGACCGACGGCGAGCTGTACTTC. Translation gives CASSFRTDGELYF.

The genes are TRBV5-6 and TRBJ2-3; 14 bases align to TRBD2. CDR1 SGHDT and CDR2 YYEEEE come from the germline V gene. CDR3 length: 17 residues. V was pared by 4 bases and J by 9 bases, with 13 bases of the junction left unmatched. The CDR3 DNA sequence: TGTGCCAGCAGCGGGGTGGGGACTAGCGGGAGAATTTCCACGCAGTATTTT. Protein: CASSGVGTSGRISTQYF.

This sequence joins TRBV14 and TRBJ2-7; 15 bases are a match to TRBD2. Germline CDR1 SGHDN, CDR2 FVKESK. CDR3 length: 16 amino acids. With V trimmed by 3 bases and J by 6 bases, 6 bases remained unmatched. CDR3 region: CASSQGLAGGLGEQYF. The DNA for the CDR3 is TGTGCCAGCAGCCAGGGACTAGCGGGAGGACTAGGCGAGCAGTACTTC.

This clonotype was detected many times. V is TRBV9 and J is TRBJ2-1; D gene uncertain. Trimming pared 5 bases from V and 8 bases from J, leaving 17 bases between. This CDR3 comprises 14 residues. CDR1 is SGDLS, CDR2 YYNGEE, per germline. In DNA form, the CDR3 reads TGTGCCAGCAGTTATACCCTGGCTCAAGATGAGCAGTTCTTC. Its protein product is CASSYTLAQDEQFF.

This clonotype was seen only a few times. The V gene is TRBV11-1, the J gene TRBJ2-1; unclear D gene. CDR1 and CDR2 from the germline V gene are SGHAT and FQDESV (reference sequence). Trimming removed 5 bases at V and 5 bases at J, with 7 bases between. The CDR3 is made up of 12 amino acids. CDR3 DNA sequence: TGTGCCAGCAGCCGCGCCGACAATGAGCAGTTCTTC. This translates into CASSRADNEQFF.

As for this clonotype: The junction and the germline gene differ at one end; a read error may be behind it. The chain has TRBV20-1 and TRBJ2-5, with a tentative D call TRBD1 (5 bases). Germline-derived CDR1 and CDR2 are DFQATT and SNEGSKA (reference sequence). The CDR3 extends over 15 amino acids. The CDR3 coding sequence is TGCAGTGCAAGAGGTCCAGGGTGGTACCAAGAGACCCAGTACTTC. This codes for CSARGPGWYQETQYF.

The chain couples TRBV6-1 to TRBJ1-6; maybe TRBD1 (5 bases). The CDR3 consists of 14 residues. The V end was cut by 5 bases, the J end by 9 bases, with 14 bases between. Germline CDR1 is MNHNS and CDR2 is SASEGT. In nucleotides, the CDR3 is TGTGCCAGCAGTCCGGGGCGGGGGGTTTCACCCCTCCACTTT. The encoded protein is CASSPGRGVSPLHF.

This chain joins TRBV10-2 and TRBJ1-1, with TRBD1 identical over 7 bases. The germline gives CDR1 WSHSY, CDR2 SAAADI. Trimming at V came to 5 bases and at J to 4 bases, leaving 7 bases not matched to a gene. The CDR3 is 14 amino acids. CDR3 bases: TGCGCCAGCAGTAGACAGGGCGGCGGCACTGAAGCTTTCTTT. The encoded protein is CASSRQGGGTEAFF.

The chain carries TRBV11-2 and TRBJ2-1; 7 nucleotides line up with TRBD2. Germline loops: CDR1 SGHAT, CDR2 FQNNGV. This CDR3 region has 17 residues. J gave up 0 bases and V 1 base, and 6 bases lay outside the gene matches. The CDR3 sequence is CASSLASGRFSYNEQFF. The CDR3 DNA sequence: TGTGCCAGCAGCTTAGCTAGCGGTAGGTTCTCCTACAATGAGCAGTTCTTC.

This clonotype was detected a few times. The chain combines TRBV5-1 with TRBJ2-1; 16 bases agree with TRBD2. Germline CDR1 reads SGHRS; CDR2 reads YFSETQ. The CDR3 runs 19 residues. The V and J ends lost 3 bases and 6 bases, in that order; junction bases with no gene match: 12. CDR3 amino acids: CASSSFSGTSGGAANEQFF. CDR3 in DNA: TGCGCCAGCAGCTCTTTCTCCGGGACTAGCGGGGGGGCCGCCAATGAGCAGTTCTTC. Full variable domain (remainder filled in from reference TRBV5-1 and TRBJ2-1): KAGVTQTPRYLIKTRGQQVTLSCSPISGHRSVSWYQQTPGQGLQFLFEYFSETQRNKGNFPGRFSGRQFSNSRSEMNVSTLELGDSALYLCASSSFSGTSGGAANEQFFGPGTRLTVL.

This clonotype showed up just a few times. As DNA, the CDR3 is TGTGCCATCAGTTTGACAGCGTACCAAGAGACCCAGTACTTC. It codes for CAISLTAYQETQYF. V is TRBV10-3 and J is TRBJ2-5; possibly TRBD1 for D (5 bases). The CDR3 extends over 14 amino acids. Per the germline V gene, CDR1 is ENHRY and CDR2 is SYGVKD. V was clipped by 5 bases and J by 0 bases, with 10 bases between them.

CDR3 residues: CASSGEGRGKHYNEQFF. CDR3 nucleotides: TGTGCCAGCAGCGGCGAGGGGCGGGGGAAACACTACAATGAGCAGTTCTTC. The V and J genes are TRBV9 and TRBJ2-1; 7 bases agree with TRBD2. The germline V gene encodes CDR1 SGDLS and CDR2 YYNGEE. V lost 3 bases to trimming and J lost 3 bases; unmatched junction nucleotides: 12. This CDR3 spans 17 amino acids. Combining the CDR3 with reference TRBV9 and TRBJ2-1 gives the whole variable domain DSGVTQTPKHLITATGQRVTLRCSPRSGDLSVYWYQQSLDQGLQFLIQYYNGEERAKGNILERFSAQQFPDLHSELNLSSLELGDSALYFCASSGEGRGKHYNEQFFGPGTRLTVL.

This clonotype was observed a handful of times. The rearrangement uses TRBV6-1 and TRBJ2-5; 10 bases agree with TRBD1. The V and J ends lost 6 bases and 3 bases, in that order; junction bases with no gene match: 4. Germline V CDR1 and CDR2: MNHNS, SASEGT. CDR3 length: 14 residues. The CDR3 region is CASSAGQGEETQYF. CDR3 sequence (DNA): TGTGCCAGCAGCGCCGGACAGGGGGAAGAGACCCAGTACTTC.

The V gene is TRBV6-6, the J gene TRBJ2-5; D is perhaps TRBD2 (6 bases). The ends were cut back, 4 bases at V and 3 bases at J, with 9 bases in the middle. The germline V gene encodes CDR1 MNHNY and CDR2 SVGAGI (reference sequence). CDR3 length equals 13 residues. The CDR3, as DNA: TGTGCCAGCAGTTGGACTATCGAAGAGACCCAGTACTTC. Translating it yields CASSWTIEETQYF.